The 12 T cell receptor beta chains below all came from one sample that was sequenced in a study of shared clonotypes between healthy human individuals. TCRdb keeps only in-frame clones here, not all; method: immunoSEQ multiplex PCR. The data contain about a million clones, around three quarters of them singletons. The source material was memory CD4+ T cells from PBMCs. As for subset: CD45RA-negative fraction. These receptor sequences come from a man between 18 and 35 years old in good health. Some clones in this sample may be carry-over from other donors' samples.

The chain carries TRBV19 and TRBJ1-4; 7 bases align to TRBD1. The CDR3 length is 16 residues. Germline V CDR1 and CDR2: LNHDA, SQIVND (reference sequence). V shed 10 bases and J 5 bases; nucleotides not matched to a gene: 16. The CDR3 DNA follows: TGTGCCACCAGGCCCCTATGGGACAGACTCAATGAAAAACTGTTTTTT. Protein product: CATRPLWDRLNEKLFF.

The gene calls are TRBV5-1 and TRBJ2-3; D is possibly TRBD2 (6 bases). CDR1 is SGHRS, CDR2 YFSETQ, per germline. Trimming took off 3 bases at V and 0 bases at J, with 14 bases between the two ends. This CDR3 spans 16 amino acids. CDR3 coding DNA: TGCGCCAGCAGCTCAGCCGTAGCGGCGAGCACAGATACGCAGTATTTT. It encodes CASSSAVAASTDTQYF.

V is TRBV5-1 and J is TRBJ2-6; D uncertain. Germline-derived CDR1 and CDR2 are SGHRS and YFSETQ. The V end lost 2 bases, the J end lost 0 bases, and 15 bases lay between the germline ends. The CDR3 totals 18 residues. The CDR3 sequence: CASSFDLGFSSGANVLTF. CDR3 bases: TGCGCCAGCAGCTTTGATTTGGGATTTAGCTCTGGGGCCAACGTCCTGACTTTC.

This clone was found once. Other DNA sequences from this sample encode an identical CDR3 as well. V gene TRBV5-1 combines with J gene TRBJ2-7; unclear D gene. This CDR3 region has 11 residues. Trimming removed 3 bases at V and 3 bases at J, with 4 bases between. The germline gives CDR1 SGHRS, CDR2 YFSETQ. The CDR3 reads CASSSSYEQYF. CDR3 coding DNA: TGCGCCAGCAGCTCTAGCTACGAGCAGTACTTC.

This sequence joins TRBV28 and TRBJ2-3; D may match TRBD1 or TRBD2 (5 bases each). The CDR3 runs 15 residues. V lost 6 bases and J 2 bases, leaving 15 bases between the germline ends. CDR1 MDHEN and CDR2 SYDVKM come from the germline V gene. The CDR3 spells CASRKGDLTTDTQYF. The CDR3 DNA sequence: TGTGCCAGCAGAAAAGGGGACCTAACCACAGATACGCAGTATTTT.

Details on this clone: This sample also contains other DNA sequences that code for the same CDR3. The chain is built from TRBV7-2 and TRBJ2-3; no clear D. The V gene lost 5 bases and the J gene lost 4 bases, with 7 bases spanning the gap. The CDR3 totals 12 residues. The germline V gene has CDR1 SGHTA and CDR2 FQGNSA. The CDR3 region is CASSLLSDTQYF. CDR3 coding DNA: TGTGCCAGCAGCCTCCTTTCAGATACGCAGTATTTT.

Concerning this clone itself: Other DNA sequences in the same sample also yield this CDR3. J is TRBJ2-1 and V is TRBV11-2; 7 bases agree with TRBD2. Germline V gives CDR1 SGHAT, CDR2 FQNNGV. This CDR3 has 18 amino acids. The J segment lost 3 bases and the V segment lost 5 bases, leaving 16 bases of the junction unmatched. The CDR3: CASSPRGGASGIYNEQFF. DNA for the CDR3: TGTGCCAGCAGCCCCCGGGGAGGGGCTAGCGGTATCTACAATGAGCAGTTCTTC.

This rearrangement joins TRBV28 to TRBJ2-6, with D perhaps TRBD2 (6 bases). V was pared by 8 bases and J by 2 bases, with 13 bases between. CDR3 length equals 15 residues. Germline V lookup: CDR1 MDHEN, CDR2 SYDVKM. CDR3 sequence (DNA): TGTGCCAGCGGCTGGTGGGGGGCTGGGGCCAACGTCCTGACTTTC. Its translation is CASGWWGAGANVLTF.

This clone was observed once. In DNA form, the CDR3 reads TGTGCCAGCAGTTGGGGCCCAGGGGGCGGTTCCTATGGCTACACCTTC. This encodes CASSWGPGGGSYGYTF. The rearrangement links TRBV6-6 to TRBJ1-2; 8 nucleotides align to TRBD1. V trimming: 4 bases; J trimming: 4 bases; junction bases outside the gene matches: 11. The CDR3 consists of 16 residues. The germline gives CDR1 MNHNY, CDR2 SVGAGI (reference sequence).

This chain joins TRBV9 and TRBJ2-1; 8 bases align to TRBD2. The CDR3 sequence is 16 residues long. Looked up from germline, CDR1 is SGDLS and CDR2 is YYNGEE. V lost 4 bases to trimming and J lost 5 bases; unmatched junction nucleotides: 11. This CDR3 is CASSPRGGAGDNEQFF. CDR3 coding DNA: TGTGCCAGCAGCCCCCGGGGGGGAGCGGGAGACAATGAGCAGTTCTTC.

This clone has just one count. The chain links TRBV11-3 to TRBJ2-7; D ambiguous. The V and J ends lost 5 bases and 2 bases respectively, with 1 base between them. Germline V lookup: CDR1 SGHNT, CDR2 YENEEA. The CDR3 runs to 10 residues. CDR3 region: CASSPYEQYF. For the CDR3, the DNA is TGTGCCAGCAGCCCCTACGAGCAGTACTTC.

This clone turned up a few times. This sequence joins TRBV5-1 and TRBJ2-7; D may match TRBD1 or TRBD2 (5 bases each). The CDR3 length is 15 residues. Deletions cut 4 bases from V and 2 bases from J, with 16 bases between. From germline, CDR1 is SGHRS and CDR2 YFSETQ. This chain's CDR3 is CASSILGDLAYEQYF. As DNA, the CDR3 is TGCGCCAGCAGCATCTTGGGGGACCTAGCCTACGAGCAGTACTTC.